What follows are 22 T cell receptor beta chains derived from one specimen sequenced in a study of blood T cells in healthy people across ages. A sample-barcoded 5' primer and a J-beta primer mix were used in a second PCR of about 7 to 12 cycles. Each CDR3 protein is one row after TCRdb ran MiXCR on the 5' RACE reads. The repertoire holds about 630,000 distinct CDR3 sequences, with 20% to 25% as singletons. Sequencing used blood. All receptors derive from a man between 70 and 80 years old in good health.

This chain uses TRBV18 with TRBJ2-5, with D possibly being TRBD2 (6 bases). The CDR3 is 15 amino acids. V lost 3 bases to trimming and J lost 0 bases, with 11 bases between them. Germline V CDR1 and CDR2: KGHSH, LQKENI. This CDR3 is CASSPSGRNQETQYF. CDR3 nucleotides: TGTGCCAGCTCACCCTCCGGGAGAAACCAAGAGACCCAGTACTTC.

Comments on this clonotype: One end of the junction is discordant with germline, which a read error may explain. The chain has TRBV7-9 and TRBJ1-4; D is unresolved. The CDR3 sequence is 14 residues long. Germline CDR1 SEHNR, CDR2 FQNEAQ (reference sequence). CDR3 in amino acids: CASSFGPADEKLLF. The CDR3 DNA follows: TGTGCCAGCAGCTTCGGACCGGCTGATGAAAAACTGCTTTTT.

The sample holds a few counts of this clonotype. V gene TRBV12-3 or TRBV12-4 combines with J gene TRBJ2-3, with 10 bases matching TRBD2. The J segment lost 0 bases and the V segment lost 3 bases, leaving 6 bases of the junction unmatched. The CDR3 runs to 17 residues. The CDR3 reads CASSFAGTSASTDTQYF. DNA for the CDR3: TGTGCCAGCAGTTTCGCCGGGACTAGCGCCAGCACAGATACGCAGTATTTT.

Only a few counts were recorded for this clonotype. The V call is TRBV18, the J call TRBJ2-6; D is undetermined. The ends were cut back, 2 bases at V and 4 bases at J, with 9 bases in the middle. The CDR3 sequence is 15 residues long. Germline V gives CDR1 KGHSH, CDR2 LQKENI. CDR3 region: CASSPWVAGANVLTF. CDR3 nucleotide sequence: TGTGCCAGCTCACCATGGGTAGCCGGGGCCAACGTCCTGACTTTC.

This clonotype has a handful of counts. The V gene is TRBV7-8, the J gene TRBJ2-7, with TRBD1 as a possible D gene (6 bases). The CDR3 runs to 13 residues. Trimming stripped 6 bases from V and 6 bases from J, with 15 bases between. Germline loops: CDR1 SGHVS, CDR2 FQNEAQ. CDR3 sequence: CASRSGTHGEQYF. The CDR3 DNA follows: TGTGCCAGCAGATCCGGGACACATGGCGAGCAGTACTTC.

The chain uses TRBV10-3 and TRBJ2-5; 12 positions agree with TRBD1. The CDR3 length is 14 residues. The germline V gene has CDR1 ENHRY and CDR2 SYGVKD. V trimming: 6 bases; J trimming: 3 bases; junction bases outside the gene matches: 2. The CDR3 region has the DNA TGTGCCATCAGCGGGACAGGGGGCGAAGAGACCCAGTACTTC. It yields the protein CAISGTGGEETQYF.

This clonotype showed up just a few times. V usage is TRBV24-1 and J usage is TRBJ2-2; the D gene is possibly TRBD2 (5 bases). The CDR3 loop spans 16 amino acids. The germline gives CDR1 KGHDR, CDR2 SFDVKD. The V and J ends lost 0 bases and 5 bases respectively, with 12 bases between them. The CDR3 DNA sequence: TGTGCCACCAGTGATTTGGTGGAGGCTGGAACCGGGGAGCTGTTTTTT. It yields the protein CATSDLVEAGTGELFF.

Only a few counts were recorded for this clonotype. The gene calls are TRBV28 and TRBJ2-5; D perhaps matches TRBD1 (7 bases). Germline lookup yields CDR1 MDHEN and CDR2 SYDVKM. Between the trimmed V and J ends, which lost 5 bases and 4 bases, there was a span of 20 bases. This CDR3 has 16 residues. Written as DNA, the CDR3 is TGTGCCAGCAGTCTCCCCAGGACAGGAGGGGCAGAGACCCAGTACTTC. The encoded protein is CASSLPRTGGAETQYF.

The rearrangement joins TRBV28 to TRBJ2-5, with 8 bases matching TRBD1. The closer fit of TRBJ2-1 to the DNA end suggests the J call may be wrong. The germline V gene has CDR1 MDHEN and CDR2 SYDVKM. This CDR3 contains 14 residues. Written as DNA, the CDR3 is TGTGCCAGCCGGACCCGGACAGGGAGCTACGAGCAGTTCTTC. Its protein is CASRTRTGSYEQFF.

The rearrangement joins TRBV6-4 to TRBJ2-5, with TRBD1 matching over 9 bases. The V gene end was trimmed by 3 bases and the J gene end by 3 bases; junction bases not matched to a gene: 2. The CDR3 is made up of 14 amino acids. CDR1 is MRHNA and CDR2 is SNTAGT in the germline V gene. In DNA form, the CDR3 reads TGTGCCAGCAGTGAGGGACAGGGTGAAGAGACCCAGTACTTC. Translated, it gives CASSEGQGEETQYF.

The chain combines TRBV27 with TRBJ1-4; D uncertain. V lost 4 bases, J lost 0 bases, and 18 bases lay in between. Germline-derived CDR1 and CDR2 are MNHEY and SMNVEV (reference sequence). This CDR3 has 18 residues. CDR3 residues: CASSSRPKSTATNEKLFF. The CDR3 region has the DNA TGTGCCAGCAGTTCCAGACCCAAAAGTACGGCAACTAATGAAAAACTGTTTTTT.

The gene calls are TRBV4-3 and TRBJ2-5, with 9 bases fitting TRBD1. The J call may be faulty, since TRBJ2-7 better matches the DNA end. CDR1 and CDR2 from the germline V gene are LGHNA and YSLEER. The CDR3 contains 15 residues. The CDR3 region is CASSQVGTGTYEQYF. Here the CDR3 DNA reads TGCGCCAGCAGCCAAGTCGGGACAGGGACCTACGAGCAGTACTTC.

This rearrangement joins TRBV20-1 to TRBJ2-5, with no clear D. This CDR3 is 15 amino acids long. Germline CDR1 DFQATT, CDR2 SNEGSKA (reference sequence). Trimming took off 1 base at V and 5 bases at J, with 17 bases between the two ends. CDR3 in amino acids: CSARGARQDSETQYF. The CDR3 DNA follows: TGCAGTGCTAGAGGGGCTCGCCAGGATTCGGAGACCCAGTACTTC.

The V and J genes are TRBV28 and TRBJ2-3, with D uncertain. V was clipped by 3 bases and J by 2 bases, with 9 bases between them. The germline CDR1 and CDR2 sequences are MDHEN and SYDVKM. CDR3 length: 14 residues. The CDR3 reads CASSFGRNTDTQYF. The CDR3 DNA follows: TGTGCCAGCAGTTTTGGTCGGAACACAGATACGCAGTATTTT.

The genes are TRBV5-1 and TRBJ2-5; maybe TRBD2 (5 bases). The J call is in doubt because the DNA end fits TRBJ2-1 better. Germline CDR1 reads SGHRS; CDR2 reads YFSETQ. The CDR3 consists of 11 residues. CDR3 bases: TGCGCCAGCAGCCCGGACTGGGAGCAGTTCTTC. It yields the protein CASSPDWEQFF.

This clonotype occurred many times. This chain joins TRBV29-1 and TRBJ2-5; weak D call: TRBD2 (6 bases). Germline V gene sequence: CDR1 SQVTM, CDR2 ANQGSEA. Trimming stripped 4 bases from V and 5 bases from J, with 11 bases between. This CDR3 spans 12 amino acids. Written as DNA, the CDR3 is TGCAGCGTTGGGGAGGTGGCGGAGACCCAGTACTTC. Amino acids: CSVGEVAETQYF.

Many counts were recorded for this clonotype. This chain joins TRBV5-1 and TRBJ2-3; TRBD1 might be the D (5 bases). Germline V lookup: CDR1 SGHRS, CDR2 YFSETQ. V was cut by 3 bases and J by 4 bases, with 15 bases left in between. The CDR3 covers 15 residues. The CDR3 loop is CASSSDNPGADTQYF. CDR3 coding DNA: TGCGCCAGCAGCTCGGACAACCCAGGCGCAGATACGCAGTATTTT. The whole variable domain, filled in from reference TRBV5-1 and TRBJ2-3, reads KAGVTQTPRYLIKTRGQQVTLSCSPISGHRSVSWYQQTPGQGLQFLFEYFSETQRNKGNFPGRFSGRQFSNSRSEMNVSTLELGDSALYLCASSSDNPGADTQYFGPGTRLTVL.

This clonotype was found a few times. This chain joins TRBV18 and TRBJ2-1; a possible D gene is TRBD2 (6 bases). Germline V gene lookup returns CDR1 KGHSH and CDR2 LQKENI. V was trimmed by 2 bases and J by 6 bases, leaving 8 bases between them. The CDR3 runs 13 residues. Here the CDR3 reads CASSPAGPNEQFF. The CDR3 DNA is TGTGCCAGCTCACCAGCGGGACCCAATGAGCAGTTCTTC.

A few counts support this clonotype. The CDR3 nucleotides are TGTGCCAGCAGCTTAAGGGGCGCCGGGACCGGGGAGCTGTTTTTT. This encodes CASSLRGAGTGELFF. V and J are TRBV7-2 and TRBJ2-2, with D maybe TRBD1 (5 bases). The germline V gene encodes CDR1 SGHTA and CDR2 FQGNSA. The CDR3 has 15 residues. V was pared by 2 bases and J by 5 bases, with 12 bases between.

CDR3 residues: CASSLVGLAMYEQYF. The CDR3 DNA is TGTGCCAGCAGCTTAGTGGGACTAGCGATGTACGAGCAGTACTTC. The chain employs TRBV7-2 and TRBJ2-7; TRBD2 matches at 10 bases. CDR1 SGHTA and CDR2 FQGNSA come from the germline V gene. The CDR3 consists of 15 residues. The V gene end was trimmed by 1 base and the J gene end by 4 bases; junction bases not matched to a gene: 4. The full variable domain, its missing parts supplied by reference TRBV7-2 and TRBJ2-7, is GAGVSQSPSNKVTEKGKDVELRCDPISGHTALYWYRQSLGQGLEFLIYFQGNSAPDKSGLPSDRFSAERTGGSVSTLTIQRTQQEDSAVYLCASSLVGLAMYEQYFGPGTRLTVT.

CDR3 loop: CASSLNEDTQYF. CDR3 nucleotide sequence: TGCGCCAGCAGCTTGAACGAAGATACGCAGTATTTT. V gene TRBV5-1 combines with J gene TRBJ2-3, with D unclear. Trimming shortened V by 1 base and J by 5 bases, and 5 bases separated the two germline ends. The CDR3 runs to 12 residues. Germline V gives CDR1 SGHRS, CDR2 YFSETQ.

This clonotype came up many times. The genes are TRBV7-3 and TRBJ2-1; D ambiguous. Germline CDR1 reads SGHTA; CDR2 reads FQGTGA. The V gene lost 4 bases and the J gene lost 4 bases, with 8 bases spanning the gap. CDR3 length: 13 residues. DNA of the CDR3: TGTGCCAGCAGCTCAACCCGTTACAATGAGCAGTTCTTC. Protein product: CASSSTRYNEQFF.